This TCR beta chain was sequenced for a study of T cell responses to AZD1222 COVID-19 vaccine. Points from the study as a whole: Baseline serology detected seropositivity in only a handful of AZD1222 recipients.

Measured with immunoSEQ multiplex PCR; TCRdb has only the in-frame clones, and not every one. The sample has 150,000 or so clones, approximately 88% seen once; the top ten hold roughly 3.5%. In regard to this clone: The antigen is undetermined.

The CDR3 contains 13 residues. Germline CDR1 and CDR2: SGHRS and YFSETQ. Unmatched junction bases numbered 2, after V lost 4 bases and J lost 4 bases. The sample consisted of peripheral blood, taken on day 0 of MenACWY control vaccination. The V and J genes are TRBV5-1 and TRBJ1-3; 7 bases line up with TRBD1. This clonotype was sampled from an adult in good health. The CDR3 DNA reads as TGCGCCAGCAGCCTGGGACAGGGAAACACCATATATTTT. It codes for CASSLGQGNTIYF.